The clone carrying this TCR beta chain came up once. The antigen is undetermined. This entry belongs to a study of beta chain features in type 1 diabetes. The entirety of the isolated RNA underwent reverse transcription, so expressed TCRB transcripts were sequenced. The assay was immunoSEQ multiplex PCR, and TCRdb's table has in-frame clones only and misses some. The table shows 150,000 to 200,000 clones, with 7.5% to 10% occurring only once. The CDR3 runs to 14 residues. V lost 4 bases, J lost 5 bases, and 12 bases lay in between. Germline V gives CDR1 SGHTA, CDR2 FQGNSA. Findings and limits, study-wide: The naive, central memory and Treg TCRB repertoires looked more alike in patients than they did in healthy donors.

Sequencing was done on a sample of central memory CD4+ T cells from blood. The chain uses TRBV7-2 and TRBJ2-1, with D possibly matching TRBD1 (6 bases). The clonotype comes from a woman between 18 and 30 years old in good health. Here the CDR3 reads CASSWTARDNEQFF. As DNA, the CDR3 is TGTGCCAGCAGCTGGACAGCCCGGGACAATGAGCAGTTCTTC.